Each of the 7 T cell receptor beta chains below was sequenced from the same sample in a study of technical replicates of blood from a few donors. Generated by immunoSEQ multiplex PCR, the TCRdb table keeps only in-frame clones and is missing some. The sample lists approximately 100,000 clones; over 90% were seen once. The sequencing input was T cells isolated from PBMCs. These receptors all stem from a human donor in good health.

This chain uses TRBV27 with TRBJ2-2; possibly TRBD2 for D (5 bases). Looked up from germline, CDR1 is MNHEY and CDR2 is SMNVEV (reference sequence). The ends were cut back, 8 bases at V and 9 bases at J, with 7 bases in the middle. The CDR3 is 10 residues long. CDR3 sequence: CASGSWELFF. Here the CDR3 DNA reads TGTGCCAGCGGGAGTTGGGAGCTGTTTTTT.

V usage is TRBV6-6 and J usage is TRBJ1-1, with D unclear. Germline CDR1 and CDR2: MNHNY and SVGAGI (reference sequence). With 7 bases removed from V and 7 bases from J, the gap between germline ends came to 13 bases. This CDR3 is built from 12 residues. CDR3: CASNAAGVEAFF. CDR3 in DNA: TGTGCCAGCAATGCCGCGGGAGTTGAAGCTTTCTTT.

The genes are TRBV6-6 and TRBJ2-2, with D perhaps TRBD2 (5 bases). The CDR3 runs 13 residues. The germline V gene has CDR1 MNHNY and CDR2 SVGAGI (reference sequence). The V and J ends lost 9 bases and 0 bases respectively, with 8 bases between them. CDR3 DNA: TGTGCCAGTTCAGCGGCGAACACCGGGGAGCTGTTTTTT. Protein sequence: CASSAANTGELFF.

This clone was detected only once. The gene calls are TRBV25-1 and TRBJ2-3; TRBD1 aligns across 7 bases. The germline V gene encodes CDR1 MGHDK and CDR2 SYGVNS. V trimming: 6 bases; J trimming: 6 bases; junction bases outside the gene matches: 3. The CDR3 consists of 12 residues. The CDR3 spells CASRTGRDTQYF. The CDR3 DNA is TGTGCCAGCAGGACAGGGCGGGATACGCAGTATTTT.

CDR3 coding DNA: TGTGCCAGCAGACCGACAGGGGTTTATGGCAATGAGCAGTTCTTC. It translates to CASRPTGVYGNEQFF. The chain recombines TRBV7-2 with TRBJ2-1; 8 bases map to TRBD1. V trimming: 6 bases; J trimming: 6 bases; junction bases outside the gene matches: 10. Germline V CDR1 and CDR2: SGHTA, FQGNSA. CDR3 length: 15 amino acids.

J is TRBJ1-1 and V is TRBV29-1; D is uncertain. Deletions cut 1 base from V and 4 bases from J, with 19 bases between. The CDR3 consists of 16 residues. Germline CDR1 SQVTM, CDR2 ANQGSEA. CDR3 sequence: CSVEAYYREFATEAFF. The CDR3 DNA follows: TGCAGCGTTGAAGCTTATTATAGGGAGTTCGCCACTGAAGCTTTCTTT. Drawing the rest from reference TRBV29-1 and TRBJ1-1, the complete variable domain is SAVISQKPSRDICQRGTSLTIQCQVDSQVTMMFWYRQQPGQSLTLIATANQGSEATYESGFVIDKFPISRPNLTFSTLTVSNMSPEDSSIYLCSVEAYYREFATEAFFGQGTRLTVV.

The chain combines TRBV5-6 with TRBJ1-6, with TRBD1 matching 8 bases. V lost 2 bases and J lost 5; bases outside the gene matches: 3. Looked up from germline, CDR1 is SGHDT and CDR2 is YYEEEE. The CDR3 has 15 amino acids. The CDR3 DNA follows: TGTGCCAGCAGCTTCGGACAGGGAAATAATTCACCCCTCCACTTT. Translated: CASSFGQGNNSPLHF.